Below, 23 T cell receptor beta chains from the same sample are listed, as sequenced in a study of T-cell memory formation after mild COVID-19. TCRdb fed the 5' RACE reads into MiXCR, producing one record per CDR3 protein. The sample includes roughly 150,000 distinct CDR3 sequences, about an eighth seen only once; the top ten take 3% to 4%. Sequenced: PBMCs or a T cell subset sorted from them (not recorded which). Receptor source: a man aged 18 to 29 who had mild COVID-19 (a few samples of this study predate the infection). Cell type and time point are not known.

The chain couples TRBV7-2 to TRBJ2-5, with a weak D call TRBD1 (6 bases). The CDR3 runs 14 residues. The V gene lost 3 bases and the J gene lost 2 bases, with 10 bases spanning the gap. Looked up from germline, CDR1 is SGHTA and CDR2 is FQGNSA. Written as DNA, the CDR3 is TGTGCCAGCAGCTTCAGGGGACCTCAAGAGACCCAGTACTTC. It codes for CASSFRGPQETQYF.

This clonotype appeared many times. This chain connects TRBV3-1 to TRBJ2-2; D is unclear. This CDR3 has 14 residues. Germline loops: CDR1 LGHDT, CDR2 YNNKEL (reference sequence). The V gene lost 1 base and the J gene lost 4 bases, with 7 bases spanning the gap. For the CDR3, the DNA is TGTGCCAGCAGCCAAGGTTCAGGCACCGGGGAGCTGTTTTTT. Residues: CASSQGSGTGELFF. Drawing the rest from reference TRBV3-1 and TRBJ2-2, the complete variable domain is DTAVSQTPKYLVTQMGNDKSIKCEQNLGHDTMYWYKQDSKKFLKIMFSYNNKELIINETVPNRFSPKSPDKAHLNLHINSLELGDSAVYFCASSQGSGTGELFFGEGSRLTVL.

This clonotype came up a few times. The chain couples TRBV7-2 to TRBJ2-5, with no clear D. V lost 2 bases, J lost 5 bases, and 15 bases lay in between. CDR1 is SGHTA and CDR2 is FQGNSA in the germline V gene. CDR3 length: 15 amino acids. This chain's CDR3 is CASSLLGRPPETQYF. DNA for the CDR3: TGTGCCAGCAGCTTACTCGGCCGGCCCCCGGAGACCCAGTACTTC. Drawing the rest from reference TRBV7-2 and TRBJ2-5, the complete variable domain is GAGVSQSPSNKVTEKGKDVELRCDPISGHTALYWYRQSLGQGLEFLIYFQGNSAPDKSGLPSDRFSAERTGGSVSTLTIQRTQQEDSAVYLCASSLLGRPPETQYFGPGTRLLVL.

CDR3 sequence reads: CATSEPGTGGHIQYF. CDR3 nucleotides: TGTGCCACCAGTGAGCCCGGGACAGGGGGTCACATTCAGTACTTC. The chain employs TRBV24-1 and TRBJ2-4, with TRBD1 matching 11 bases. CDR3 size: 15 residues. V was pared by 4 bases and J by 8 bases, with 6 bases of the junction left unmatched. Germline assignment: CDR1 KGHDR and CDR2 SFDVKD.

The V call is TRBV20-1, the J call TRBJ2-3, with TRBD1 matching 11 bases. The CDR3 extends over 15 amino acids. V dropped 3 bases and J dropped 0; count of bases not matched to a gene: 2. The germline V gene has CDR1 DFQATT and CDR2 SNEGSKA (reference sequence). The CDR3 DNA reads as TGCAGTGCTAGTGGGACAGGGGGTAGCACAGATACGCAGTATTTT. This codes for CSASGTGGSTDTQYF.

This rearrangement joins TRBV15 to TRBJ1-1; TRBD1 agrees at 11 bases. V was clipped by 0 bases and J by 7 bases; unmatched bases: 4. Looked up from germline, CDR1 is LNHNV and CDR2 is YYDKDF (reference sequence). This CDR3 contains 15 residues. The CDR3 protein is CATSRDWDRGNEAFF. The CDR3 nucleotides are TGTGCCACCAGCAGAGATTGGGACAGGGGGAATGAAGCTTTCTTT.

This clonotype appeared many times. The V and J genes are TRBV3-1 and TRBJ2-2; D perhaps matches TRBD2 (5 bases). The germline V gene encodes CDR1 LGHDT and CDR2 YNNKEL (reference sequence). The CDR3 totals 16 residues. Trimming cost V 0 bases and J 6 bases, with 14 bases left between them. The CDR3 DNA is TGTGCCAGCAGCCAAGAAAGTTCGGGGTATGCCGGGGAGCTGTTTTTT. It specifies CASSQESSGYAGELFF.

This sequence joins TRBV12-3 or TRBV12-4 and TRBJ2-7; D might be TRBD1 (5 bases). Trimming removed 3 bases at V and 5 bases at J, with 11 bases between. The length of the CDR3 is 13 residues. The DNA for the CDR3 is TGTGCCAGCAGTTTTAATGGGGCAGACGAGCAGTACTTC. Its protein product is CASSFNGADEQYF.

The chain employs TRBV12-3 or TRBV12-4 and TRBJ2-5; a weak D match, TRBD2 (6 bases). V was clipped by 6 bases and J by 8 bases, with 19 bases between them. The CDR3 is made up of 14 amino acids. The CDR3 bases are TGTGCCAGCAGAGACGGGGGTTCGACGAGAACCCAGTACTTC. It is translated as CASRDGGSTRTQYF.

This clonotype was seen more than once but under ten times. This chain links TRBV7-9 with TRBJ2-4; the D gene could be TRBD1 or TRBD2 (6 bases each). V was pared by 5 bases and J by 1 base, with 12 bases between. The CDR3 consists of 15 residues. Germline V gives CDR1 SEHNR, CDR2 FQNEAQ (reference sequence). The CDR3 spells CASSVKGGAKNIQYF. The CDR3 nucleotides read TGTGCCAGCAGCGTAAAAGGGGGGGCCAAAAACATTCAGTACTTC.

The V call is TRBV27, the J call TRBJ1-2; D call uncertain. Trimming left V 9 bases short and J 4 bases short, with 12 bases between. The CDR3 loop spans 12 amino acids. Germline V gene sequence: CDR1 MNHEY, CDR2 SMNVEV (reference sequence). CDR3 DNA: TGTGCCAGTTCCCATGGGCCCTATGGCTACACCTTC. This translates into CASSHGPYGYTF.

This clonotype came up once. V and J are TRBV7-6 and TRBJ1-3; TRBD1 agrees at 7 bases. The CDR3 loop spans 16 amino acids. Trimming cost V 5 bases and J 5 bases; bases outside gene matches: 12. Germline CDR1 reads SGHVS; CDR2 reads FNYEAQ. CDR3 coding DNA: TGTGCCAGCAGCGGGGACGGACAGGCTGTACGAAACACCATATATTTT. Its translation: CASSGDGQAVRNTIYF.

This clonotype was observed a few times. The CDR3 reads CAWTVAGNQPQHF. The CDR3, as DNA: TGTGCCTGGACGGTGGCGGGCAATCAGCCCCAGCATTTT. This chain links TRBV30 with TRBJ1-5; D not resolved. Trimming removed 4 bases from V and 2 bases from J, with 9 bases in between. Germline V lookup: CDR1 GTSNPN, CDR2 SVGIG (reference sequence). The CDR3 length is 13 residues.

The chain carries TRBV7-2 and TRBJ2-7; D unclear. V was shortened by 5 bases and J by 3 bases, with 5 bases between the two germline ends. Germline CDR1 reads SGHTA; CDR2 reads FQGNSA. The CDR3 sequence is 11 residues long. The CDR3 region has the DNA TGTGCCAGCAGCCACTACTACGAGCAGTACTTC. Translation: CASSHYYEQYF.

A few counts support this clonotype. The rearrangement joins TRBV5-1 to TRBJ1-1, with D possibly matching TRBD1 (5 bases). V shed 0 bases and J shed 4 bases, with 13 bases lying between them. The germline gives CDR1 SGHRS, CDR2 YFSETQ. The CDR3 is 15 residues long. The CDR3 DNA is TGCGCCAGCAGCTTGGACACAGGTAGCGGCACTGAAGCTTTCTTT. Its protein product is CASSLDTGSGTEAFF.

The table lists this clonotype with a few counts. This rearrangement joins TRBV21-1 to TRBJ2-5; the D call in the table, TRBD1, was not verified against the DNA. TRBV21-1 constitutes a pseudogene. This CDR3 spans 15 amino acids. The CDR3 sequence is CASNKRGARRETQYF. The CDR3 DNA sequence: TGTGCCAGCAACAAGAGGGGGGCAAGGAGGGAGACCCAGTACTTC.

The chain recombines TRBV20-1 with TRBJ2-1, with 8 positions matching TRBD2. Germline V gene data show CDR1 as DFQATT and CDR2 as SNEGSKA (reference sequence). This CDR3 has 13 amino acids. With V trimmed by 6 bases and J by 6 bases, 7 bases remained unmatched. The CDR3 nucleotides are TGCAGTGCGGGCGGGCTAGCGGGCAATGAGCAGTTCTTC. Protein product: CSAGGLAGNEQFF.

The chain combines TRBV2 with TRBJ2-7; D is unclear. Germline V gene lookup returns CDR1 SNHLY and CDR2 FYNNEI. V lost 3 bases, J lost 3 bases, and 18 bases lay in between. The CDR3 is 16 residues long. DNA for the CDR3: TGTGCCAGCAGTGAGGGTACCGTCGTCCTAAACTACGAGCAGTACTTC. Protein sequence: CASSEGTVVLNYEQYF. The full variable domain, completed using reference TRBV2 and TRBJ2-7, is EPEVTQTPSHQVTQMGQEVILRCVPISNHLYFYWYRQILGQKVEFLVSFYNNEISEKSEIFDDQFSVERPDGSNFTLKIRSTKLEDSAMYFCASSEGTVVLNYEQYFGPGTRLTVT.

The gene calls are TRBV5-1 and TRBJ2-7; D gene unclear. Germline CDR1 SGHRS, CDR2 YFSETQ. The CDR3 consists of 15 residues. V was cut by 2 bases and J by 3 bases, with 15 bases left in between. The CDR3 reads CASSLGDSTFYEQYV. As DNA, the CDR3 is TGCGCCAGCAGCTTAGGTGACTCGACCTTCTACGAGCAGTACGTC.

The chain has TRBV12-3 or TRBV12-4 and TRBJ1-4, with 8 nucleotides matching TRBD1. V lost 6 bases to trimming and J lost 5 bases; unmatched junction nucleotides: 5. CDR3 length: 14 residues. CDR3 region: CASRPGQENEKLFF. The CDR3 DNA follows: TGTGCCAGCAGGCCGGGACAGGAGAATGAAAAACTGTTTTTT.

The chain has TRBV7-2 and TRBJ1-2; D ambiguous. The CDR3 has 13 amino acids. Germline-derived CDR1 and CDR2 are SGHTA and FQGNSA. Trimming cost V 3 bases and J 2 bases, with 7 bases left between them. In DNA, the CDR3 is TGTGCCAGCAGCTTGCAGAGCAACTATGGCTACACCTTC. Translated, it gives CASSLQSNYGYTF.

This clonotype was counted between two and nine times. This chain joins TRBV5-1 and TRBJ1-1; TRBD1 matches 7 bases. The germline CDR1 and CDR2 sequences are SGHRS and YFSETQ. After removal of 4 bases from V and 4 bases from J, the junction contained 10 bases not matched to a gene. The CDR3 contains 15 residues. CDR3 DNA sequence: TGCGCCAGCAGCAGCGGGACATACAGGGGCACTGAAGCTTTCTTT. Residues: CASSSGTYRGTEAFF.

J is TRBJ2-2 and V is TRBV5-1; 11 nucleotides line up with TRBD1. Germline V gene sequence: CDR1 SGHRS, CDR2 YFSETQ. The CDR3 covers 14 residues. V lost 4 bases and J lost 7; bases outside the gene matches: 3. The CDR3 DNA sequence: TGCGCCAGCAGCGAGGGACAGGGGGACGGGGAGCTGTTTTTT. It is translated as CASSEGQGDGELFF.